The present TCR beta chain was sequenced within a study of T cell responses to AZD1222 COVID-19 vaccine. The table came from immunoSEQ multiplex PCR; TCRdb's copy has only in-frame clones and leaves some out. Here the sample spans 110,000 to 150,000 clones, about 91% being singletons. CDR3 length: 11 residues. The ends were cut back, 6 bases at V and 7 bases at J, with 13 bases in the middle. Germline-derived CDR1 and CDR2 are DFQATT and SNEGSKA (reference sequence). The chain links TRBV20-1 to TRBJ2-7; D gene ambiguous. The sequencing used peripheral blood, collected on day 0 of AZD1222 vaccination. This receptor was obtained from an adult in good health. The CDR3 DNA is TGCAGTGCCGACCCAGAGTGTGAGCAGTACTTC. Translating it yields CSADPECEQYF.